A selection of T cell receptor beta chains follows, all from one sample in a study of technical replicates of blood from a handful of donors. Only in-frame clones appear in the TCRdb table, and some are missing; sequencing was by immunoSEQ multiplex PCR. The sample includes 66,000 or so clones, more than 75% of them seen just once. The sequenced material came from PBMCs. The receptors shown here come from a human donor in good health. Some clones in this sample may be carry-over from other donors' samples. Each CDR3 is given with its conserved first and last residue.

CDR3 protein,J gene,V gene
CSVESPGGNTIYF,TRBJ1-3,TRBV29-1
CASSLGQAGRETQYF,TRBJ2-5,TRBV5-1
CASSPQRGSTDTQYF,TRBJ2-3,TRBV7-2
CASSPDVAGNYGYTF,TRBJ1-2,TRBV18
CASSPGGVDTQYF,TRBJ2-3,TRBV18
CASSLLGASLNEQFF,TRBJ2-1,TRBV7-2
CASSQGTGTSGSYEQFF,TRBJ2-1,TRBV4-3
CAWSGPPGLEKSPLHF,TRBJ1-6,TRBV30
CASSDNRVHEQYF,TRBJ2-7,TRBV27
CASSQDQRGSYEQYF,TRBJ2-7,TRBV4-3
CASSTGTLGEQFF,TRBJ2-1,TRBV5-6
CASSQETGYEQYF,TRBJ2-7,TRBV4-3
CASSYSPTGSHEQYF,TRBJ2-7,TRBV6-5
CASSLVGGLTEAFF,TRBJ1-1,TRBV5-1
CASSLVSEKLFF,TRBJ1-4,TRBV7-9
CASSKGGGGQPQHF,TRBJ1-5,TRBV6-5
CASSRRDRPMNTEAFF,TRBJ1-1,TRBV19
CASSLRLAGAYNEQFF,TRBJ2-1,TRBV7-2
CASREDRGPDTQYF,TRBJ2-3,TRBV25-1
CASSLSAGAGLSTDTQYF,TRBJ2-3,TRBV4-3
CASSRVVWEQYF,TRBJ2-7,TRBV5-8
CASSLVRGNTEAFF,TRBJ1-1,TRBV7-2
CASSRQGGNTEAFF,TRBJ1-1,TRBV7-9
CASSLAARQETQYF,TRBJ2-5,TRBV5-6
CASRIAGGRNEQFF,TRBJ2-1,TRBV7-2
CASSLLGRTNTEAFF,TRBJ1-1,TRBV5-4
CALGTGGREAFF,TRBJ1-1,TRBV30
CASSQGLNTEAFF,TRBJ1-1,TRBV6-1
CASSQEAGNTIYF,TRBJ1-3,TRBV7-2
CTSSQVWERKYEQYF,TRBJ2-7,TRBV1
CAIRGGLGEKLFF,TRBJ1-4,TRBV10-3
CASSLGPSYEQYF,TRBJ2-7,TRBV11-2
CATGQGSTEAFF,TRBJ1-1,TRBV10-3
CASSSGPTGVNTEAFF,TRBJ1-1,TRBV5-1
CASSATFPGQGGPLAKNIQYF,TRBJ2-4,TRBV9
CASSQRQISYEQYF,TRBJ2-7,TRBV7-9
CASSQGTSGVTDTQYF,TRBJ2-3,TRBV6-6
CAWGHVNSYEQYF,TRBJ2-7,TRBV30
CATRTGGSNYGYTF,TRBJ1-2,TRBV10-3